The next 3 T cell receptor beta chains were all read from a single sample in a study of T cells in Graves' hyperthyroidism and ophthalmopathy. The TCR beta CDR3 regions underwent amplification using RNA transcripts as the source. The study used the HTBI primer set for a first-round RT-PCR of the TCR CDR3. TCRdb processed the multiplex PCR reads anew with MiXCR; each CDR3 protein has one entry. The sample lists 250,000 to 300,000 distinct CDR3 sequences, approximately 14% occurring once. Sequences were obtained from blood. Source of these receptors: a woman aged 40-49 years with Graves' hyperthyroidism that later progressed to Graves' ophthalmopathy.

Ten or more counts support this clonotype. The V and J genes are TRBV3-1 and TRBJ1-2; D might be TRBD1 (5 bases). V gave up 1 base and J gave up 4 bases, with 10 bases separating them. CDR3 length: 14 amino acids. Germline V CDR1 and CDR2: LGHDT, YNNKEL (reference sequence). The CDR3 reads CASSQGPGGYGYTF. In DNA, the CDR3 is TGTGCCAGCAGCCAAGGACCTGGGGGCTATGGCTACACCTTC.

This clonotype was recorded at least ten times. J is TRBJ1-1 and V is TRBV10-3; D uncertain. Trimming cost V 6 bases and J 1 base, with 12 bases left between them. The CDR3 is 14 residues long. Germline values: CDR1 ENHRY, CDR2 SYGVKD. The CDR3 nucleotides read TGTGCCATCAGCCGCAAGGGTCCGAACACTGAAGCTTTCTTT. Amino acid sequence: CAISRKGPNTEAFF.

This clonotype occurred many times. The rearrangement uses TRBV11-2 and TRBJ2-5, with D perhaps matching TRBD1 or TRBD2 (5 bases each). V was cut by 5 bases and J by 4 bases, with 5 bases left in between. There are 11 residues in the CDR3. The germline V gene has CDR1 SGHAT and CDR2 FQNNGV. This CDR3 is CASSGGETQYF. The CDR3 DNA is TGTGCCAGCAGCGGGGGAGAGACCCAGTACTTC.